This T cell receptor beta chain was retrieved from a study of blood T cell repertoires in COVID-19. Enrolled through a virtual design, the participants were between 18 and 89 years of age and came from about two dozen US areas. This clone was seen a handful of times. Other DNA sequences in the sample encode the same CDR3. Trimming took 0 bases from V and 1 from J, leaving 9 bases between them. The CDR3 has 15 residues. Germline V gene data show CDR1 as MGHRA and CDR2 as YSYEKL. Original analysis: Reference gene primer amplification in the assay estimated nucleated cell counts. The assay was immunoSEQ multiplex PCR, and TCRdb's table has in-frame clones only and misses some. That table furnishes V, J and clone size, whereas the DNA furnished D and trimming. The sample includes approximately 280,000 clones, roughly four fifths of them seen just once.

The sequencing input was PBMCs or T cells enriched from blood (not recorded which). The receptor was isolated from a man between 35 and 55 years old who had been exposed to COVID-19. J is TRBJ1-1 and V is TRBV4-1; no definite D call. Here the CDR3 DNA reads TGCGCCAGCAGCCAAGAAGGAGCCCAGAACACTGAAGCTTTCTTT. It encodes CASSQEGAQNTEAFF.